These 21 T cell receptor beta chains share one sample of origin, sequenced in a study of CD8+CD57+ T cells in acquired aplastic anemia. Profiling that covered TCR beta VDJ and CDR3 relied on genomic DNA as its template. MiXCR was run by TCRdb on the reads, yielding one entry per CDR3 protein. The table shows 150,000 to 200,000 distinct CDR3 sequences, with about three fifths occurring only once. The specimen was sorted CD4+, CD8+, or CD8+CD57+ T cells (not recorded which) from PBMCs. These receptors came from a human donor with severe aplastic anemia or a healthy control (not recorded which).

The V call is TRBV2, the J call TRBJ1-3, with D hard to call. V was cut by 7 bases and J by 0 bases, with 7 bases left in between. Germline-derived CDR1 and CDR2 are SNHLY and FYNNEI. This CDR3 is built from 13 residues. CDR3 in DNA: TGTGCCAGCATCGCGGGCTCTGGAAACACCATATATTTT. Residues: CASIAGSGNTIYF.

The chain joins TRBV9 to TRBJ2-1; D is ambiguous. From germline, CDR1 is SGDLS and CDR2 YYNGEE. This CDR3 is 13 amino acids long. The V end was cut by 2 bases, the J end by 10 bases, with 13 bases between. Written as DNA, the CDR3 is TGTGCCAGCAGCGTCGGAGTTCGGCACGAGCAGTTCTTC. Translating it yields CASSVGVRHEQFF.

The chain is built from TRBV27 and TRBJ2-7, with 7 bases identical to TRBD1. Per the germline V gene, CDR1 is MNHEY and CDR2 is SMNVEV (reference sequence). V lost 5 bases to trimming and J lost 0 bases; unmatched junction nucleotides: 4. The CDR3 has 14 amino acids. CDR3 amino acids: CASSHRDSSYEQYF. For the CDR3, the DNA is TGTGCCAGCAGTCACCGGGACAGCTCCTACGAGCAGTACTTC.

The chain carries TRBV5-4 and TRBJ2-7; D gene unclear. The CDR3 totals 12 residues. Trimming removed 4 bases at V and 6 bases at J, with 11 bases between. Germline V gene data show CDR1 as SGHNT and CDR2 as YYREEE (reference sequence). This CDR3 is CASSLDNSEQYF. The CDR3 DNA sequence: TGTGCCAGCAGCCTGGATAACTCCGAGCAGTACTTC.

The chain joins TRBV5-1 to TRBJ2-7; 7 nucleotides agree with TRBD2. Germline V gives CDR1 SGHRS, CDR2 YFSETQ. V trimming: 4 bases; J trimming: 5 bases; junction bases outside the gene matches: 12. The CDR3 length is 15 residues. The DNA for the CDR3 is TGCGCCAGCAGCGAATCTCGGGGAGGGGTGAACGAGCAGTACTTC. It encodes CASSESRGGVNEQYF.

The chain combines TRBV10-3 with TRBJ1-2, with 9 bases fitting TRBD1. This CDR3 comprises 15 residues. J was trimmed by 0 bases and V by 6 bases; bases with no gene match: 5. Germline V gene sequence: CDR1 ENHRY, CDR2 SYGVKD. The CDR3: CAIRGQGLANYGYTF. The CDR3 DNA is TGTGCCATCAGGGGACAGGGACTAGCTAACTATGGCTACACCTTC.

The rearrangement joins TRBV20-1 to TRBJ1-6; D call uncertain. This CDR3 spans 15 amino acids. Germline assignment: CDR1 DFQATT and CDR2 SNEGSKA (reference sequence). Deletions cut 0 bases from V and 5 bases from J, with 11 bases between. CDR3 sequence reads: CSARETNRDNSPLHF. In DNA form, the CDR3 reads TGCAGTGCTAGAGAGACCAACCGGGATAATTCACCCCTCCACTTT.

J is TRBJ1-2 and V is TRBV2, with 10 bases matching TRBD1. V was clipped by 8 bases and J by 5 bases; unmatched bases: 5. This CDR3 comprises 13 residues. Germline CDR1 reads SNHLY; CDR2 reads FYNNEI. Here the CDR3 reads CASPGQGFYGYTF. CDR3 nucleotides: TGTGCCAGCCCGGGACAGGGGTTTTATGGCTACACCTTC.

The chain links TRBV6-5 to TRBJ1-4; D is undetermined. V dropped 1 base and J dropped 12 bases, with 15 bases sitting between them. In germline, CDR1 is MNHEY, CDR2 SVGAGI. The CDR3 has 14 amino acids. The CDR3, as DNA: TGTGCCAGCAGTTACTTCTACACCTCGGCAGAACTGTTTTTT. This encodes CASSYFYTSAELFF.

This clonotype was found a few times. The chain recombines TRBV15 with TRBJ1-6; a possible D gene is TRBD1 (5 bases). Looked up from germline, CDR1 is LNHNV and CDR2 is YYDKDF (reference sequence). The CDR3 consists of 16 residues. Deletions cut 1 base from V and 6 bases from J, with 13 bases between. The CDR3 DNA sequence: TGTGCCACCAGCAGAGCGTCCGGGACCGGTAATTCACCCCTCCACTTT. Its translation: CATSRASGTGNSPLHF.

The chain employs TRBV2 and TRBJ2-2; 12 nucleotides match TRBD2. Germline V gene lookup returns CDR1 SNHLY and CDR2 FYNNEI. The V gene end was trimmed by 1 base and the J gene end by 7 bases; junction bases not matched to a gene: 10. The CDR3 runs to 18 residues. The CDR3 sequence: CASSEVTSGGLSGGELFF. The CDR3 nucleotides read TGTGCCAGCAGTGAAGTGACTAGCGGGGGCCTGAGTGGCGGGGAGCTGTTTTTT.

The rearrangement joins TRBV7-8 to TRBJ1-1; D is possibly TRBD1 (6 bases). Germline CDR1 reads SGHVS; CDR2 reads FQNEAQ. The CDR3 contains 16 residues. The V end lost 5 bases, the J end lost 3 bases, and 19 bases lay between the germline ends. Here the CDR3 DNA reads TGTGCCAGCAGCCTCAACCCGGGGGCGCGGGACACTGAAGCTTTCTTT. Translating it yields CASSLNPGARDTEAFF.

Ten or more counts support this clonotype. This chain links TRBV12-3 or TRBV12-4 with TRBJ2-3; 10 nucleotides match TRBD2. After removal of 3 bases from V and 6 bases from J, the junction contained 9 bases not matched to a gene. This CDR3 spans 16 amino acids. CDR3 sequence (DNA): TGTGCCAGCAGTTTTCTCGCTAGCGGGGGAATGGATACGCAGTATTTT. This gives the protein CASSFLASGGMDTQYF.

This CDR3 reads CASSLYPGKETQYF. DNA for the CDR3: TGTGCCAGCAGCTTATATCCGGGAAAAGAGACCCAGTACTTC. The V gene is TRBV11-2, the J gene TRBJ2-5; TRBD2 might be the D (5 bases). Germline V gene data show CDR1 as SGHAT and CDR2 as FQNNGV. The CDR3 is made up of 14 amino acids. Trimming stripped 2 bases from V and 3 bases from J, with 10 bases between.

This clonotype was seen at least ten times. The genes are TRBV7-2 and TRBJ1-2; D is ambiguous. This CDR3 is built from 13 residues. CDR1 is SGHTA, CDR2 FQGNSA, per germline. Trimming removed 1 base from V and 7 bases from J, with 10 bases in between. CDR3 in DNA: TGTGCCAGCAGCTTAGGTGGTGGGAGTGGCTACACCTTC. This sequence encodes CASSLGGGSGYTF.

The chain recombines TRBV4-2 with TRBJ2-1; no reliable D call. The CDR3 extends over 13 amino acids. CDR1 LGHNA and CDR2 YNFKEQ come from the germline V gene. V lost 1 base and J 6 bases, leaving 7 bases between the germline ends. The CDR3 loop is CASSQGRINEQFF. CDR3 coding DNA: TGTGCCAGCAGCCAAGGACGCATCAATGAGCAGTTCTTC.

The chain couples TRBV7-2 to TRBJ2-6; D call uncertain. CDR1 is SGHTA, CDR2 FQGNSA, per germline. The length of the CDR3 is 16 residues. Trimming left V 2 bases short and J 0 bases short, with 8 bases between. The CDR3 DNA reads TGTGCCAGCAGCTTAACAGCTTTCTCTGGGGCCAACGTCCTGACTTTC. This sequence encodes CASSLTAFSGANVLTF.

The rearrangement links TRBV29-1 to TRBJ2-2; D may be TRBD2 (6 bases). Germline V gene data show CDR1 as SQVTM and CDR2 as ANQGSEA. The CDR3 totals 14 residues. Trimming pared 2 bases from V and 0 bases from J, leaving 7 bases between. CDR3 nucleotides: TGCAGCGTTGAATCTAGCGCGAACACCGGGGAGCTGTTTTTT. Encoded protein: CSVESSANTGELFF.

The V gene is TRBV6-1, the J gene TRBJ2-7; 9 bases fit TRBD1. J was trimmed by 1 base and V by 4 bases; bases with no gene match: 5. CDR1 and CDR2 (germline): MNHNS, SASEGT. This CDR3 has 15 residues. The CDR3 here is CASSVGQGQSYEQYF. Here the CDR3 DNA reads TGTGCCAGCAGTGTAGGACAGGGGCAATCCTACGAGCAGTACTTC.

The chain combines TRBV20-1 with TRBJ1-1; D not resolved. The CDR3 runs to 11 residues. CDR1 is DFQATT and CDR2 is SNEGSKA in the germline V gene (reference sequence). Trimming cost V 3 bases and J 7 bases, with 9 bases left between them. Here the CDR3 DNA reads TGCAGTGCTAGGTTCAGAAATGAAGCTTTCTTT. Its protein is CSARFRNEAFF.

The J gene is TRBJ2-7, the V gene TRBV20-1, with D possibly TRBD2 on 7 matching bases. The CDR3 extends over 15 amino acids. V dropped 3 bases and J dropped 1 base, with 16 bases sitting between them. The germline V gene has CDR1 DFQATT and CDR2 SNEGSKA (reference sequence). The DNA for the CDR3 is TGCAGTGCTAGCCGTTGGGAGGGGGAGTCCTACGAGCAGTACTTC. This sequence encodes CSASRWEGESYEQYF.